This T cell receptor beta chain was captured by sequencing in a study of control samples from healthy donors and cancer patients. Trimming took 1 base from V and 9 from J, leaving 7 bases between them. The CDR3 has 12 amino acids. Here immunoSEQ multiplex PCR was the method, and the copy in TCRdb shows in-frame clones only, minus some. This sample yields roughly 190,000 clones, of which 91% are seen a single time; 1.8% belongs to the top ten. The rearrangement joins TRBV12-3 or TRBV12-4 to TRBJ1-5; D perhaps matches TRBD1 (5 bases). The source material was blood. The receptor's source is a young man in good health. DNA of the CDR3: TGTGCCAGCAGTTTAGAGGGGACGCCCCAGCATTTT. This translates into CASSLEGTPQHF.